The entry that follows covers one T cell receptor beta chain sequence. Its antigen is unidentified. These data come from a study of Ad26.COV2.S vaccination and SARS-CoV-2 variants. Whole-study results and caveats: Vaccinees reportedly had broad spike-specific CD8+ and CD4+ T cell responses. Vaccine recipients posted higher spike-specific TCR breadth than their placebo counterparts.

This CDR3 is 15 amino acids long. Germline assignment: CDR1 SNHLY and CDR2 FYNNEI. With 7 bases clipped from V and 4 bases from J, the junction kept 8 bases outside the gene matches. Measured with immunoSEQ multiplex PCR; TCRdb has only the in-frame clones, and not every one. The profile shows nearly 7,000 clones, 84% of them singletons. The sample consisted of peripheral blood, taken after recovery from COVID-19. The TCR comes from a human donor who had recovered from COVID-19. V usage is TRBV2 and J usage is TRBJ1-5; TRBD1 matches 9 bases. The CDR3 bases are TGTGCCAGCAAGGAGATGGGACAGGGTAATCAGCCCCAGCATTTT. Protein product: CASKEMGQGNQPQHF.